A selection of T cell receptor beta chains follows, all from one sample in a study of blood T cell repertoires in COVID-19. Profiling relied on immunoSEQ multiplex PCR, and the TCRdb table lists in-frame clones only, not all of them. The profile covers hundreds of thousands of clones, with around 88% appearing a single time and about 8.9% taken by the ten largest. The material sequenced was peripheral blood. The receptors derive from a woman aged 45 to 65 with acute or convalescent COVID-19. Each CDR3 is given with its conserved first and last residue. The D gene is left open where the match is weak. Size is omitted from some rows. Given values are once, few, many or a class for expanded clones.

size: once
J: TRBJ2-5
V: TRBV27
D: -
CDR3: CASSPSRGGPRDQYF
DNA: TGTGCCAGCAGCCCAAGTCGGGGTGGGCCGAGAGACCAGTACTTC

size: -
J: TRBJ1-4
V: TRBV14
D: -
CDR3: CASSLTGTIEKLFF
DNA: TGTGCCAGCAGCCTCACAGGAACTATAGAAAAACTGTTTTTT

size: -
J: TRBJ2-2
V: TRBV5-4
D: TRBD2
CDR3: CASSFTSGGTGELFF
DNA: TGTGCCAGCAGCTTTACTAGCGGGGGCACCGGGGAGCTGTTTTTT

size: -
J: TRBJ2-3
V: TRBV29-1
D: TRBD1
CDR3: CSVQKGAEDTQYF
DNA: TGCAGCGTTCAGAAGGGGGCGGAGGATACGCAGTATTTT

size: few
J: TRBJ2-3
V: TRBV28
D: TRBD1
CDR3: CASSPRDRGTDTQYF
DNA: TGTGCCAGCAGTCCCCGGGACAGGGGGACAGATACGCAGTATTTT

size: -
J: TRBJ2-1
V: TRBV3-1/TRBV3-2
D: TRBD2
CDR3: CASSQVASGSNVQFF
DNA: TGTGCCAGCAGCCAAGTTGCGAGCGGGAGTAACGTGCAGTTCTTC

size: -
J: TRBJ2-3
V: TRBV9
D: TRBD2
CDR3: CASHGLAADTQYF
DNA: TGTGCCAGCCACGGACTAGCGGCGGATACGCAGTATTTT

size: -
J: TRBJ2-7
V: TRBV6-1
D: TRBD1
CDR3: CASSDFGTGTYEQYF
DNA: TGTGCCAGCAGTGATTTTGGGACAGGGACGTACGAGCAGTACTTC

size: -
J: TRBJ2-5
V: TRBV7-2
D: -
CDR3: CASSNHWGREGGYF
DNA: TGTGCCAGCAGCAACCACTGGGGCCGCGAAGGTGGGTACTTC

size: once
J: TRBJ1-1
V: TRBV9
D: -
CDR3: CASSVGRGEAFF
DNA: TGTGCCAGCAGCGTAGGAAGGGGAGAAGCTTTCTTT

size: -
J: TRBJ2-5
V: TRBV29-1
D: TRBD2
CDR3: CRAGGTGGGETQYF
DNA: TGCCGCGCCGGGGGTACGGGGGGTGGGGAGACCCAGTACTTC

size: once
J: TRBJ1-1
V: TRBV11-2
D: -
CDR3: CASSLTLIAEAFF
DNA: TGTGCCAGCAGCTTAACTCTTATAGCTGAAGCTTTCTTT

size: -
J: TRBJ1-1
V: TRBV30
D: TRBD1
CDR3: CAWGRGQLMGEAFF
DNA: TGTGCCTGGGGACGGGGACAGCTGATGGGTGAAGCTTTCTTT

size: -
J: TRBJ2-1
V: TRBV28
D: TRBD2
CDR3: CASSFPGLAAPSSYNEQFF
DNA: TGTGCCAGCAGTTTCCCGGGACTAGCGGCCCCAAGCTCCTACAATGAGCAGTTCTTC

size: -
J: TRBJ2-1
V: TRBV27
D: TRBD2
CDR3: CASSPSAGGIEFF
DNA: TGTGCCAGCAGCCCGTCTGCGGGAGGGATTGAGTTCTTC

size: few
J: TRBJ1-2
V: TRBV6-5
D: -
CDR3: CASSYSGGLGGYTF
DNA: TGTGCCAGCAGTTACTCGGGGGGGTTAGGCGGCTACACCTTC

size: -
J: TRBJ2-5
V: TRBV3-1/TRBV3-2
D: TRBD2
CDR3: CASRQGTSGETQYF
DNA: TGTGCCAGCAGACAAGGGACTAGCGGAGAGACCCAGTACTTC

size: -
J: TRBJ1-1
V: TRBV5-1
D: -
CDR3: CASSLGRANTEAFF
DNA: TGCGCCAGCAGCTTGGGGAGGGCAAACACTGAAGCTTTCTTT

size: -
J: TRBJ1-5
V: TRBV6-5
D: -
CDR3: CASTLGDQPQHF
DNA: TGTGCCAGCACCCTCGGTGATCAGCCCCAGCATTTT

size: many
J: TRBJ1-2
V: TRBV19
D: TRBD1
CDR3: CASSNTGQGVYYGYTF
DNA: TGTGCCAGTAGTAACACTGGACAGGGAGTTTACTATGGCTACACCTTC

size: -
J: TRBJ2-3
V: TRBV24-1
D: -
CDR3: CATSALPLLAHSTDTQYF
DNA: TGTGCCACCAGTGCTCTACCCCTCCTAGCGCATAGCACAGATACGCAGTATTTT

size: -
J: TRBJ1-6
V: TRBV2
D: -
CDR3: CASLWDGSSPLHF
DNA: TGTGCCAGCCTGTGGGACGGGAGTTCACCCCTCCACTTT

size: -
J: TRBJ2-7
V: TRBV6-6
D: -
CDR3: CASARGQAYEQYF
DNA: TGTGCCAGCGCTCGCGGTCAAGCCTACGAGCAGTACTTC

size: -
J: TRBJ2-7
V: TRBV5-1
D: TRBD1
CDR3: CASSLASGQPSEQYF
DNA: TGCGCCAGCAGCTTGGCCTCGGGACAGCCCTCCGAGCAGTACTTC

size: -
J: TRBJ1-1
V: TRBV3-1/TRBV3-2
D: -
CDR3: CASSPDFVTGEAFF
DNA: TGTGCCAGCAGCCCCGACTTTGTTACTGGCGAAGCTTTCTTT

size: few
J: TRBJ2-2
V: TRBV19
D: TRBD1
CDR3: CASSIKRGQGARELFF
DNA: TGTGCCAGTAGTATAAAACGAGGACAGGGGGCCCGGGAGCTGTTTTTT

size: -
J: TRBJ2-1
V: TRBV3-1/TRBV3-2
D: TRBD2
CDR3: CASSQDKGTSGIYEQFF
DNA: TGTGCCAGCAGCCAAGACAAAGGGACTAGCGGGATATATGAGCAGTTCTTC

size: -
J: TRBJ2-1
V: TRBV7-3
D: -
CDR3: CASSLRAKRGGTYNEQFF
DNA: TGTGCCAGCAGCTTAAGAGCTAAAAGGGGTGGCACCTACAATGAGCAGTTCTTC

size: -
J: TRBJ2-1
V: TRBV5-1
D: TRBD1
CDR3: CASSFGTGGILEGFF
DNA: TGCGCCAGCAGCTTCGGGACAGGGGGTATACTTGAGGGGTTCTTC

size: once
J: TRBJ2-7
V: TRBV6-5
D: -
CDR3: CASTKQGTYEQYF
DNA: TGTGCCAGCACCAAACAGGGAACCTACGAGCAGTACTTC

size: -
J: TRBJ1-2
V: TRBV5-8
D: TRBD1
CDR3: CASSSDRGRIGYTF
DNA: TGTGCCAGCAGCTCTGACAGGGGGCGCATCGGCTACACCTTC

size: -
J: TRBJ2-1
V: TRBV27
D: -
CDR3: CASSLYSPSNEQFF
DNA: TGTGCCAGCAGTTTATATTCCCCCTCCAATGAGCAGTTCTTC

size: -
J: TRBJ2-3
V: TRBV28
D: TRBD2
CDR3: CASTSPGGSGTDTQYF
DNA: TGTGCCAGCACCTCACCGGGGGGGAGTGGCACAGATACGCAGTATTTT

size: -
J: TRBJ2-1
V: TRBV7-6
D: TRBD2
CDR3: CASSLARGGLAGTEQFF
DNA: TGTGCCAGCAGCTTAGCGAGGGGCGGACTAGCGGGAACTGAGCAGTTCTTC

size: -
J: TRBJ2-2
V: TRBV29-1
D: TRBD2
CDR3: CSVGGLAGPYTGELFF
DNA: TGCAGCGTTGGGGGACTAGCGGGACCGTACACCGGGGAGCTGTTTTTT

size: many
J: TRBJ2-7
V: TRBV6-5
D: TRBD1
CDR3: CASRRGQGSSYEQYF
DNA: TGTGCCAGCAGGCGGGGACAGGGGAGCTCCTACGAGCAGTACTTC

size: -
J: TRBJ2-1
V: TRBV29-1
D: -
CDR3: CSVSNNEQFF
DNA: TGCAGCGTTTCAAACAATGAGCAGTTCTTC

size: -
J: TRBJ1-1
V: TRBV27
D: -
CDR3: CASSPNWLTEAFF
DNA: TGTGCCAGCAGCCCCAATTGGCTGACTGAAGCTTTCTTT